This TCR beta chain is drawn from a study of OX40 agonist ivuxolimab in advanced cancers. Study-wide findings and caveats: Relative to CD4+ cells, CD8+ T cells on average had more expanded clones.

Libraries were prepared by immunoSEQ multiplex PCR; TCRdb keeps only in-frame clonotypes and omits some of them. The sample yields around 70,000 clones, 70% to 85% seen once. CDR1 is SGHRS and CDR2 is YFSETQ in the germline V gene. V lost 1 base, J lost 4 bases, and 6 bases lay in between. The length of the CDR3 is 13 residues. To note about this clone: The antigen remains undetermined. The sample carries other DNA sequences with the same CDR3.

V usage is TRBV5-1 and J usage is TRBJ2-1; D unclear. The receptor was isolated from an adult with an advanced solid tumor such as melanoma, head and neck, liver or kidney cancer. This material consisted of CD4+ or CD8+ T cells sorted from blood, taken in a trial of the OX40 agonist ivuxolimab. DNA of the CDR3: TGCGCCAGCAGCTTGTCCACTTACAATGAGCAGTTCTTC. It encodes CASSLSTYNEQFF.